Following are 25 T cell receptor beta chains from one sample sequenced in a study of T cell repertoires in cytomegalovirus infection. TCRdb itself ran the reads through MiXCR, one entry per CDR3 protein. In the table there are 200,000 or so distinct CDR3 sequences, 28% of which are singletons. Sequencing was done on a sample of PBMCs. The receptors come from a human donor in good health (CMV status not recorded). Some clones in this sample may be carry-over from other donors' samples.

The chain employs TRBV18 and TRBJ1-2; a weak D match, TRBD1 (5 bases). Germline CDR1 and CDR2: KGHSH and LQKENI. This CDR3 has 14 residues. V was trimmed by 6 bases and J by 0 bases, leaving 11 bases between them. The CDR3 protein is CASSPGEANYGYTF. CDR3 DNA: TGTGCCAGCTCGCCGGGGGAAGCTAACTATGGCTACACCTTC.

This clonotype was counted ten times or more. V is TRBV7-8 and J is TRBJ2-7; TRBD1 agrees at 8 bases. This CDR3 region has 15 residues. Looked up from germline, CDR1 is SGHVS and CDR2 is FQNEAQ. J was trimmed by 1 base and V by 4 bases; bases with no gene match: 6. The CDR3 reads CASSSRQGPSYEQYF. For the CDR3, the DNA is TGTGCCAGCAGCTCCCGACAGGGGCCTTCCTACGAGCAGTACTTC.

V and J are TRBV7-2 and TRBJ2-5; the match to TRBD2 covers 7 bases. Looked up from germline, CDR1 is SGHTA and CDR2 is FQGNSA. Trimming took 6 bases from V and 0 from J; bases not matched to a gene: 7. CDR3 length: 15 residues. The chain's CDR3 is CASSSPAGYQETQYF. The CDR3 bases are TGTGCCAGCAGTTCACCAGCGGGGTACCAAGAGACCCAGTACTTC.

The genes are TRBV5-4 and TRBJ2-7; 11 bases align to TRBD2. The CDR3 loop spans 17 amino acids. Germline CDR1 SGHNT, CDR2 YYREEE (reference sequence). V was pared by 0 bases and J by 0 bases, with 5 bases of the junction left unmatched. The CDR3 DNA is TGTGCCAGCAGCTTGGAACTAGCGGGGGCGTTCTCCTACGAGCAGTACTTC. Its protein is CASSLELAGAFSYEQYF.

This clonotype appeared a few times. The chain carries TRBV5-1 and TRBJ2-3; 7 bases are shared with TRBD1. Germline CDR1 SGHRS, CDR2 YFSETQ. Trimming cost V 4 bases and J 3 bases; bases outside gene matches: 11. This CDR3 spans 16 amino acids. The CDR3 here is CASSPEVTGATDTQYF. Here the CDR3 DNA reads TGCGCCAGCAGCCCGGAGGTCACAGGGGCAACAGATACGCAGTATTTT.

The rearrangement links TRBV20-1 to TRBJ2-3, with 15 nucleotides matching TRBD2. Germline trimming cut 6 bases from V and 11 bases from J; bases unmatched to any gene: 18. This CDR3 is 17 amino acids long. Germline values: CDR1 DFQATT, CDR2 SNEGSKA (reference sequence). The CDR3 spells CSAPTPGTSGGRAGQYF. For the CDR3, the DNA is TGCAGTGCCCCGACCCCCGGGACTAGCGGGGGGAGGGCGGGGCAGTATTTT.

As to this clonotype: It is likely a read error, because the conserved phenylalanine at the end of the CDR3 is missing. This sequence joins TRBV7-9 and TRBJ1-4; perhaps TRBD1 as D (6 bases). Trimming removed 7 bases from V and 5 bases from J, with 11 bases in between. Germline V gene lookup returns CDR1 SEHNR and CDR2 FQNEAQ (reference sequence). The CDR3 is 13 amino acids. The CDR3 sequence is CASTRGGNEKLFL. In nucleotides, the CDR3 is TGTGCCAGCACCCGAGGGGGGAATGAAAAACTGTTTCTT.

In this sample, this clonotype turned up once. This sequence joins TRBV12-3 or TRBV12-4 and TRBJ1-2; D is uncertain. Trimming cost V 5 bases and J 8 bases, with 18 bases left between them. The CDR3 consists of 14 residues. CDR3 bases: TGTGCCAGCAGTCAGGATGGGGTCCGAAGGGGCTACACCTTC. This encodes CASSQDGVRRGYTF.

This clonotype was counted many times. The genes are TRBV12-3 or TRBV12-4 and TRBJ2-6; the D gene is possibly TRBD2 (6 bases). V gave up 5 bases and J gave up 1 base, with 9 bases separating them. CDR3 length: 15 amino acids. The CDR3 nucleotides read TGTGCCAGCAGTCGAGCGGGTTCTGGGGCCAACGTCCTGACTTTC. Amino acids: CASSRAGSGANVLTF.

In its sample, this clonotype was seen many times. CDR3 nucleotides: TGCGCCAGCAGCCAAGATGGTGGCACCACCAGCGCAGATACGCAGTATTTT. Its protein product is CASSQDGGTTSADTQYF. The chain recombines TRBV4-3 with TRBJ2-3; D ambiguous. CDR1 and CDR2 (germline): LGHNA, YSLEER. With 0 bases removed from V and 4 bases from J, the gap between germline ends came to 17 bases. The CDR3 totals 17 residues.

The V gene is TRBV7-6, the J gene TRBJ1-5; D is unclear. Germline CDR1 and CDR2: SGHVS and FNYEAQ. The CDR3 has 14 residues. With 2 bases removed from V and 5 bases from J, the gap between germline ends came to 10 bases. CDR3 bases: TGTGCCAGCAGCTTAAAAAAGTGGGATCAGCCCCAGCATTTT. Its protein is CASSLKKWDQPQHF.

This clonotype appeared a few times. The DNA of the CDR3 is TGTGCCAGCAGCTTAGGGGGGGGCGCGAGTGAAAAACTGTTTTTT. Translation: CASSLGGGASEKLFF. The chain couples TRBV7-2 to TRBJ1-4; possibly TRBD1 for D (6 bases). Trimming left V 1 base short and J 7 bases short, with 13 bases between. Germline assignment: CDR1 SGHTA and CDR2 FQGNSA. CDR3 length: 15 amino acids.

This chain joins TRBV5-1 and TRBJ1-4, with D perhaps matching TRBD1 (5 bases). Trimming removed 3 bases at V and 6 bases at J, with 9 bases between. CDR3 size: 13 residues. The V gene's germline CDR1 is SGHRS and CDR2 YFSETQ. The CDR3 DNA sequence: TGCGCCAGCAGCTCCGACAGCTATGAAAAACTGTTTTTT. This sequence encodes CASSSDSYEKLFF.

The V call is TRBV20-1, the J call TRBJ1-3; no firm D call. The germline gives CDR1 DFQATT, CDR2 SNEGSKA (reference sequence). CDR3 length: 16 amino acids. Deletions cut 5 bases from V and 0 bases from J, with 17 bases between. The CDR3 DNA reads TGCAGTGCTCCTGCCGCGGACGGAGACTCTGGAAACACCATATATTTT. Protein: CSAPAADGDSGNTIYF.

This clonotype was seen repeatedly, ten times or more. This chain connects TRBV6-1 to TRBJ1-1; TRBD1 might be the D (5 bases). V lost 5 bases, J lost 0 bases, and 10 bases lay in between. CDR3 size: 14 residues. Germline CDR1 is MNHNS and CDR2 is SASEGT. The CDR3 is CASSYGGVNTEAFF. CDR3 coding DNA: TGTGCCAGCAGTTATGGAGGGGTGAACACTGAAGCTTTCTTT.

The CDR3 nucleotides are TGTGCCAGCAGTGCGCGAGGGACAGACACCATATATTTT. Translated, it gives CASSARGTDTIYF. The chain couples TRBV6-5 to TRBJ1-3, with 7 positions matching TRBD1. Trimming took 5 bases from V and 8 from J; bases not matched to a gene: 6. CDR3 length equals 13 residues. Germline V lookup: CDR1 MNHEY, CDR2 SVGAGI.

V and J are TRBV2 and TRBJ2-3; possibly TRBD1 or TRBD2 for D (6 bases each). CDR3 length: 14 residues. V was pared by 10 bases and J by 3 bases, with 17 bases between. Germline CDR1 is SNHLY and CDR2 is FYNNEI. The CDR3 sequence: CATQEGGGTDTQYF. DNA of the CDR3: TGTGCCACGCAGGAAGGAGGGGGGACAGATACGCAGTATTTT.

V gene TRBV6-2 or TRBV6-3 combines with J gene TRBJ2-7; D is unresolved. The germline V and J ends were trimmed by 2 bases and 2 bases, with 16 bases remaining between them. The CDR3 consists of 16 residues. Germline CDR1 reads MNHEY; CDR2 reads SVGEGT. The CDR3 region has the DNA TGTGCCAGCAGTTACGGAGTAGGCAGAAGAGCCTACGAGCAGTACTTC. It is translated as CASSYGVGRRAYEQYF.

V usage is TRBV14 and J usage is TRBJ1-2; D is undetermined. The V end lost 1 base, the J end lost 6 bases, and 21 bases lay between the germline ends. Per the germline V gene, CDR1 is SGHDN and CDR2 is FVKESK. The CDR3 totals 17 residues. CDR3: CASSQGTPNVVQDGYTF. CDR3 in DNA: TGTGCCAGCAGCCAAGGGACCCCTAACGTTGTTCAAGATGGCTACACCTTC. The whole variable domain, filled in from reference TRBV14 and TRBJ1-2, reads EAGVTQFPSHSVIEKGQTVTLRCDPISGHDNLYWYRRVMGKEIKFLLHFVKESKQDESGMPNNRFLAERTGGTYSTLKVQPAELEDSGVYFCASSQGTPNVVQDGYTFGSGTRLTVV.

The chain has TRBV29-1 and TRBJ1-5; D gene ambiguous. This CDR3 is built from 15 residues. Trimming cost V 6 bases and J 1 base, with 16 bases left between them. The germline V gene encodes CDR1 SQVTM and CDR2 ANQGSEA. The DNA of the CDR3 is TGCAGCGTCGCCTCCCGGGCAGACAGCAATCAGCCCCAGCATTTT. Translating gives CSVASRADSNQPQHF.

At least ten counts were recorded for this clonotype. The rearrangement links TRBV7-2 to TRBJ1-3, with TRBD1 identical over 10 bases. Unmatched junction bases numbered 11, after V lost 5 bases and J lost 4 bases. The germline V gene encodes CDR1 SGHTA and CDR2 FQGNSA. CDR3 length: 17 residues. The CDR3 coding sequence is TGTGCCAGCAGCCCTCCGGCGGGACAGGGGTCCGGAAACACCATATATTTT. This gives the protein CASSPPAGQGSGNTIYF.

This clonotype was seen many times. The chain has TRBV20-1 and TRBJ1-3, with TRBD1 as a possible D gene (6 bases). Germline CDR1 DFQATT, CDR2 SNEGSKA (reference sequence). Trimming took 0 bases from V and 6 from J, leaving 9 bases between them. This CDR3 region has 13 residues. CDR3 amino acids: CSARDTGQNTIYF. In nucleotides, the CDR3 is TGCAGTGCTAGAGATACAGGGCAAAACACCATATATTTT.

CDR3 DNA sequence: TGTGCCAGCAGCTTAGAGCTCACAGTCTCTAATTCACCCCTCCACTTT. It encodes CASSLELTVSNSPLHF. The chain combines TRBV7-2 with TRBJ1-6; D is ambiguous. Germline V CDR1 and CDR2: SGHTA, FQGNSA. The CDR3 is made up of 16 amino acids. Trimming left V 1 base short and J 6 bases short, with 13 bases between.

V and J are TRBV13 and TRBJ2-1; 10 bases line up with TRBD2. The V gene end was trimmed by 5 bases and the J gene end by 10 bases; junction bases not matched to a gene: 14. Germline-derived CDR1 and CDR2 are PRHDT and FYEKMQ (reference sequence). The CDR3 loop spans 16 amino acids. The CDR3 region is CASSGVGLAVPREQFF. DNA of the CDR3: TGTGCCAGCAGCGGGGTTGGACTAGCGGTACCAAGGGAGCAGTTCTTC.

There are a few counts of this clonotype. The chain is built from TRBV11-2 and TRBJ1-1, with 8 bases that match TRBD1. Germline CDR1 SGHAT, CDR2 FQNNGV. V dropped 1 base and J dropped 10; count of bases not matched to a gene: 2. CDR3 length equals 12 residues. CDR3: CASSLVTGGAFF. The CDR3 DNA sequence: TGTGCCAGCAGCTTAGTAACAGGGGGAGCTTTCTTT.